In its sample, the clone carrying this T cell receptor (beta chain) was seen a few times. The target antigen is unknown. The sample is drawn from a study of response to subunit inactivated influenza vaccine. Findings of the study overall: The authors suggested that every seasonal influenza vaccination recruits few new T cells.

The CDR3 contains 13 residues. Looked up from germline, CDR1 is MGHRA and CDR2 is YSYEKL. The V and J ends lost 0 bases and 5 bases respectively, with 7 bases between them. Each CDR3 protein gets one entry after TCRdb re-called the RT-PCR reads with MiXCR. The table records 500,000 or so distinct CDR3 sequences, approximately 9.9% of them present only once. This clonotype originated in a man aged 45 to 65 who received an inactivated influenza vaccine. The gene calls are TRBV4-1 and TRBJ2-5; D not certain. The sample was PBMCs from blood, taken roughly 6 weeks after vaccination. CDR3 residues: CASSQDRVETQYF. The CDR3 DNA reads as TGCGCCAGCAGCCAAGATCGGGTCGAGACCCAGTACTTC.